This entry concerns a single T cell receptor beta chain. What this receptor recognizes is not known. No much larger clone exists at a distance of one base, and base qualities are not known. From its cysteine to its phenylalanine, the CDR3 spans 19 amino acids. Only the CDR3 region is kept as DNA, spanning 57 bases read in frame from base 1. Per the germline V gene, MGHRA is the CDR1 and YSYEKL is the CDR2. After removal of 3 bases from V and 6 bases from J, the junction retains 11 bases not matched to a gene. Each donor gave one peripheral blood draw, around 0.12 L on average, collected into heparinised tubes. Using a panel that included CD45RO, CCR7, CD25, CD127, CD95 and CD27, naive, central memory, regulatory and stem cell-like memory CD4+ T cells were sorted on a BD FACSAria II. Purity was above 95% for every sorted population. PBMCs were separated immediately by Lymphoprep density gradient centrifugation and were stained directly, without being cultured. So that batch effects would be minimized, each experiment stained and sorted samples in pairs, pairing one healthy donor with one patient.

The entire isolated RNA was reverse transcribed using the High Capacity cDNA Reverse Transcription Kit, and thus expressed TCRB transcripts were sequenced. Naive, central memory and regulatory T cell samples underwent deep immunoSEQ sequencing, averaging about 3.57 million total reads per sample. After sorted cells were lysed in RLT buffer, RNA was extracted with DNase-treated RNeasy Micro or Mini kits, with the choice depending on cell number. Each cell subset was processed separately to prevent cross-contamination, with patient and healthy donor samples processed together. TCRB sequences were amplified from cDNA with the immunoSEQ multiplex PCR, producing 87-bp fragments spanning the CDR3 region. Sequencing of the amplicons was done on the Illumina HiSeq platform. As for the original processing: PCR bias was computationally corrected using synthetic template baselines, reads within Hamming distance 2 were collapsed, and singletons that could not be merged were discarded. Reads were aligned against IMGT to assign V, D and J genes, CDR3 length and insertions or deletions at six rearrangement sites. Within each subset, clonotype counts were normalized to sorted cell number, after which true diversity and Gini coefficients were computed with the tcR R package. Repertoire sharing was quantified using the overlap coefficient calculated on TCRB nucleotide sequences. TCRdb retrieved this table from immuneACCESS and kept in-frame rearrangements only. Not all clones are present; in checked studies, unresolved V genes account for under half, and no reason is known for the remainder. The DNA was the basis for D and trimming; V, J and clone size are from that table. The sample contains roughly 40,000 clones, around half of them found a single time. The ten largest clones capture 0.6% to 0.85% of the sample.

The data are from a study of beta chain features in type 1 diabetes (dated by TCRdb to about 2018). Regarding the research as a whole: Mean age, gender distribution, total cell number and subset yield were not different between patients and healthy donors. A total of just under 110,000,000 sorted cells were examined across all samples, and RNA yield correlated strongly with the number of cells per subset. The study compared the TCRB repertoires of sorted circulating CD4+ T cell subsets in recently diagnosed type 1 diabetes patients with those in matched healthy donors. Regulatory and stem cell-like memory subsets were isolated from only 8 patients and about 8 healthy donors, whereas naive and central memory subsets came from all 30 or so donors.

Results the study describes overall, beyond this receptor: Patients with type 1 diabetes made fewer insertions and deleted more nucleotides at VDJ recombination sites, implying thymic rearrangement abnormalities. PCR may preferentially amplify shorter templates, but because patient and control samples were amplified and corrected together, any resulting skew would affect both groups equally. Because cDNA was sequenced instead of genomic DNA, activated cells with high expression could be over-represented, although the groups did not differ in activation or CD3 levels. A moderate but significant shortening of TCRB CDR3 length was observed in type 1 diabetes patients in all four CD4+ subsets. Only small numbers of individuals were included in the HLA sub-analyses, which left unresolved whether HLA type had any influence on TCRB rearrangement. Naive, central memory and regulatory TCRB repertoires appeared to be more similar among patients than among healthy donors.

The sequenced sample consisted of central memory CD4+ T cells from blood. The rearranged segments are TRBV4-1 and TRBJ2-1; 16 bases in the junction line up with TRBD2. The sequence came from a woman between 18 and 30 years old in good health. The base sequence is TGCGCCAGCAGCCACCCGGGACTAGCGGGAGGGGCCACTAGCAATGAGCAGTTCTTC. Its translation is CASSHPGLAGGATSNEQFF.